This T cell receptor (beta chain) was captured in a study of cytomegalovirus exposure and HLA in healthy donors. PCR used 60 Vbeta primers and 13 Jbeta primers. In the authors' workflow: The authors later counted around 80 million unique TCR beta chains, approximately 12 million of them shared. TCRdb's table, derived via immunoSEQ multiplex PCR, lists solely in-frame clones and lacks some. V and J calls plus clone size are reproduced from that table; the DNA served to infer D and trimming. The data show roughly 150,000 clones, 70% to 80% seen once. Findings and caveats of the study: Analysis performed later showed TCR beta chains linked to HLA being more clonally expanded than equally common others. Cytomegalovirus status was reportedly diagnosed by the classifier with high specificity and sensitivity.

About this clone: Its antigen remains unknown.

The V segment lost 4 bases and the J segment 0 bases; nucleotides outside the gene matches: 7. CDR3 size: 16 residues. Germline V gives CDR1 SGHAT, CDR2 FQNNGV. This receptor was taken from a woman aged 40 to 55 in good health and CMV-seronegative. The gene calls are TRBV11-2 and TRBJ2-3, with 7 bases lining up with TRBD2. Sample: PBMCs. The CDR3 is CASSSTLSGSTDTQYF. For the CDR3, the DNA is TGTGCCAGCAGCTCAACCCTTAGCGGGAGCACAGATACGCAGTATTTT.